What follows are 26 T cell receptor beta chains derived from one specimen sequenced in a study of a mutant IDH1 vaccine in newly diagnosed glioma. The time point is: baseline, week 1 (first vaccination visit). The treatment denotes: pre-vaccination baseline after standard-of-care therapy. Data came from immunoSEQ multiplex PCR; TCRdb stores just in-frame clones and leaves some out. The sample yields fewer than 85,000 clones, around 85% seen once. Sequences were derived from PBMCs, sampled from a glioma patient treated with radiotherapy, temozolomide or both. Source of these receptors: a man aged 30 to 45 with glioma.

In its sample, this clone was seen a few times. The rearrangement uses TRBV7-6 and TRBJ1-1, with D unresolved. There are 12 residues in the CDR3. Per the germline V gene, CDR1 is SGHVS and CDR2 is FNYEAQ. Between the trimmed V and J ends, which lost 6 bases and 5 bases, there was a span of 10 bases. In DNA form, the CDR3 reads TGTGCCAGCAGGGAGATCGGGACTGAAGCTTTCTTT. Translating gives CASREIGTEAFF.

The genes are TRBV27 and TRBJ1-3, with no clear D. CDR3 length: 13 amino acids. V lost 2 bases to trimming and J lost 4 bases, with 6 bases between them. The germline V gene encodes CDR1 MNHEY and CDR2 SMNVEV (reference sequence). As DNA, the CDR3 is TGTGCCAGCAGTTTAACCCTCGGAAACACCATATATTTT. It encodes CASSLTLGNTIYF.

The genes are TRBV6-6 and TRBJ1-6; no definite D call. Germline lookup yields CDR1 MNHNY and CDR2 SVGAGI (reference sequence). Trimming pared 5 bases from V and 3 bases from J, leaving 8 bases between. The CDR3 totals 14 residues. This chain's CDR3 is CASSHGDYNSPLHF. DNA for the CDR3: TGTGCCAGCAGTCACGGGGACTATAATTCACCCCTCCACTTT.

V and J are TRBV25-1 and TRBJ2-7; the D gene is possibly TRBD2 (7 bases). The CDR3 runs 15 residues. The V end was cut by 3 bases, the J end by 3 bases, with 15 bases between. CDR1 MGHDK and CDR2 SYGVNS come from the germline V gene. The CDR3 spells CASSDTQGGGYEQYF. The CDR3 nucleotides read TGTGCCAGCAGTGACACACAGGGAGGGGGCTACGAGCAGTACTTC.

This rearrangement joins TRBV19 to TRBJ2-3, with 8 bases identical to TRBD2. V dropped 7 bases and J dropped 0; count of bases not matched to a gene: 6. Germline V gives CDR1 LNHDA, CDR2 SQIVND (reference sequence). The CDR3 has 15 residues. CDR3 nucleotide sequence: TGTGCCAGTACCCCCGGACTAGCTAGCACAGATACGCAGTATTTT. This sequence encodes CASTPGLASTDTQYF.

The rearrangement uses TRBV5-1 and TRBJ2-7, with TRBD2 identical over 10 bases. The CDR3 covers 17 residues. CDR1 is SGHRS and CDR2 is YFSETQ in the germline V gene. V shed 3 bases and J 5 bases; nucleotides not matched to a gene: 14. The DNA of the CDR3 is TGCGCCAGCAGCTCCACCCGATCTAGCGGGGGTGCCCACGAGCAGTACTTC. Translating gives CASSSTRSSGGAHEQYF.

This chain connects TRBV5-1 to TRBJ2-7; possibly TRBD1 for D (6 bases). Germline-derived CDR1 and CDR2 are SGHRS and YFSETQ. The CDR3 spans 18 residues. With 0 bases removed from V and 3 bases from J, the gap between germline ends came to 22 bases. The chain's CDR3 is CASSLDKLTGMKIYEQYF. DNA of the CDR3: TGCGCCAGCAGCTTGGATAAACTAACAGGGATGAAAATCTACGAGCAGTACTTC.

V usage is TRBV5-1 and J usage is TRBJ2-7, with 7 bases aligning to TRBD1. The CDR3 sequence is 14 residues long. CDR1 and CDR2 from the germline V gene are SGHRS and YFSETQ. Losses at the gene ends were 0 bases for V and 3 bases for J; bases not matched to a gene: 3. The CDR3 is CASSLGGQYYEQYF. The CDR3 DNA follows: TGCGCCAGCAGCTTGGGGGGACAGTACTACGAGCAGTACTTC.

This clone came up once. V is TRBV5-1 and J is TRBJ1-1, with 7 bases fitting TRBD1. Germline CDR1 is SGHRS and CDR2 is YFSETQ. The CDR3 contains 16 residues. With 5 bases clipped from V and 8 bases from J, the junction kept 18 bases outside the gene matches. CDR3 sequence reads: CASRGGSGTASEEAFF. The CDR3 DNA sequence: TGCGCCAGCAGAGGGGGGTCCGGGACAGCGAGCGAGGAAGCTTTCTTT. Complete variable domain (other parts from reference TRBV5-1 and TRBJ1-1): KAGVTQTPRYLIKTRGQQVTLSCSPISGHRSVSWYQQTPGQGLQFLFEYFSETQRNKGNFPGRFSGRQFSNSRSEMNVSTLELGDSALYLCASRGGSGTASEEAFFGQGTRLTVV.

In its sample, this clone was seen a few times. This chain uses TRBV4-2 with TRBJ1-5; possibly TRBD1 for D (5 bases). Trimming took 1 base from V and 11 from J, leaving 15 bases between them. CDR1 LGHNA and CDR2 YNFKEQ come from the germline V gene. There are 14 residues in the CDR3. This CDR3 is CASSQGDHSLAQHF. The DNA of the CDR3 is TGTGCCAGCAGCCAAGGGGACCATAGTTTGGCCCAGCATTTT.

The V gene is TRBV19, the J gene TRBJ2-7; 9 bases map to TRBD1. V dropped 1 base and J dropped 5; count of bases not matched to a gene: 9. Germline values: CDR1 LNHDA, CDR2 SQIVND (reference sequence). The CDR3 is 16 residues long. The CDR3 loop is CASSIGPGTGSHEQYF. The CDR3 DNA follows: TGTGCCAGTAGTATAGGACCCGGGACAGGGTCCCACGAGCAGTACTTC.

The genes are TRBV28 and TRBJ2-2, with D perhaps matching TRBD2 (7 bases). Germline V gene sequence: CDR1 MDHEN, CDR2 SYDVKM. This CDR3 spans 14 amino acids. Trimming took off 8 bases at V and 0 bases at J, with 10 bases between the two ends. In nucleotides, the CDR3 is TGTGCCAGCGGCGGGGGCCCGAACACCGGGGAGCTGTTTTTT. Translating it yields CASGGGPNTGELFF.

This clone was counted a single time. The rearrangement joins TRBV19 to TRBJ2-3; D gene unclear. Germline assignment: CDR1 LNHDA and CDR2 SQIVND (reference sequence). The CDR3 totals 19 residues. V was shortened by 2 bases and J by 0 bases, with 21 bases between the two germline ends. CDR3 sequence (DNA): TGTGCCAGTAGTATAAAACCCACCCCAGGAAAAAATAGCACAGATACGCAGTATTTT. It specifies CASSIKPTPGKNSTDTQYF.

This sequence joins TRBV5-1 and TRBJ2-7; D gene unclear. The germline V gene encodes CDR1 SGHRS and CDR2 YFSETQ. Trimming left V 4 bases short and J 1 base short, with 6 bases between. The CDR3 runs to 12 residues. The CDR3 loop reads CASSSDSYEQYF. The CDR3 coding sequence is TGCGCCAGCAGCAGCGATTCCTACGAGCAGTACTTC.

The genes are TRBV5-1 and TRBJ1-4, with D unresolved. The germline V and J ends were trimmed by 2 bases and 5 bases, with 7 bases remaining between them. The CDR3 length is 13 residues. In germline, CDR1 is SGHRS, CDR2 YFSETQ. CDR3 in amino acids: CASSFSQNEKLFF. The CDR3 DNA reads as TGCGCCAGCAGCTTTTCACAGAATGAAAAACTGTTTTTT.

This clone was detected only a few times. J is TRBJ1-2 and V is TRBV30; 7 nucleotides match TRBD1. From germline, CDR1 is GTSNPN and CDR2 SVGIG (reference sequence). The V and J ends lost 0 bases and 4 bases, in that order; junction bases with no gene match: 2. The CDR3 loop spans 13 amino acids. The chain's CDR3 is CAWSVGTVYGYTF. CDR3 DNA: TGTGCCTGGAGTGTAGGGACAGTCTATGGCTACACCTTC.

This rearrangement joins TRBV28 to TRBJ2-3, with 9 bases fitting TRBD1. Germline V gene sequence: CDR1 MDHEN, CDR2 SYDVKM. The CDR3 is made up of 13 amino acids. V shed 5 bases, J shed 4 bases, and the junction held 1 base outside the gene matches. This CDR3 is CASSNRGPDTQYF. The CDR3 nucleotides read TGTGCCAGCAGTAACAGGGGGCCAGATACGCAGTATTTT.

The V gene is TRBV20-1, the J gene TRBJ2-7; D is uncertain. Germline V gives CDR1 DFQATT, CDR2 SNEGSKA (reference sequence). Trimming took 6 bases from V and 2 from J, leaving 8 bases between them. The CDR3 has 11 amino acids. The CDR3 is CSATEPYEQYF. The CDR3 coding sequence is TGCAGTGCCACAGAACCCTACGAGCAGTACTTC.

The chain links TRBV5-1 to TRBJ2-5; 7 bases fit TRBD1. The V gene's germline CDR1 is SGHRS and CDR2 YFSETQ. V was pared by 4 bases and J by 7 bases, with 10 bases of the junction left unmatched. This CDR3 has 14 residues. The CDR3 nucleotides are TGCGCCAGCAGCGGCCGGACAGGTGGAAGGACCCAGTACTTC. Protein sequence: CASSGRTGGRTQYF. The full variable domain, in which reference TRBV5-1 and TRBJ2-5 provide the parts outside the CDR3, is KAGVTQTPRYLIKTRGQQVTLSCSPISGHRSVSWYQQTPGQGLQFLFEYFSETQRNKGNFPGRFSGRQFSNSRSEMNVSTLELGDSALYLCASSGRTGGRTQYFGPGTRLLVL.

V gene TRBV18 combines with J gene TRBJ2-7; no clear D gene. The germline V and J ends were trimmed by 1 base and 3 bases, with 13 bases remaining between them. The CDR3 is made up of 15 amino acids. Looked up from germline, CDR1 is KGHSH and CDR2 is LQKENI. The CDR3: CASSPRVSHFYEQYF. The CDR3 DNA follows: TGTGCCAGCTCACCACGGGTCAGCCATTTCTACGAGCAGTACTTC. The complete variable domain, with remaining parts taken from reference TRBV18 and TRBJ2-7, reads NAGVMQNPRHLVRRRGQEARLRCSPMKGHSHVYWYRQLPEEGLKFMVYLQKENIIDESGMPKERFSAEFPKEGPSILRIQQVVRGDSAAYFCASSPRVSHFYEQYFGPGTRLTVT.

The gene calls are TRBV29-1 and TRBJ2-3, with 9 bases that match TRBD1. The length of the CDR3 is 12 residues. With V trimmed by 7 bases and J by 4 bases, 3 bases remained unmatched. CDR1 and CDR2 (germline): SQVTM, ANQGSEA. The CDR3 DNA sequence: TGCAGCGCTTGGACAGGGGCAGATACGCAGTATTTT. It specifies CSAWTGADTQYF.

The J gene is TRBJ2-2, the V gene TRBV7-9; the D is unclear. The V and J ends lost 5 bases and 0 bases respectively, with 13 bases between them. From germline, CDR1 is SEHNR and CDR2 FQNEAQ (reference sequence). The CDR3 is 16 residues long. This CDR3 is CASSPAAAANTGELFF. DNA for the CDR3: TGTGCCAGCAGCCCCGCCGCAGCAGCGAACACCGGGGAGCTGTTTTTT.

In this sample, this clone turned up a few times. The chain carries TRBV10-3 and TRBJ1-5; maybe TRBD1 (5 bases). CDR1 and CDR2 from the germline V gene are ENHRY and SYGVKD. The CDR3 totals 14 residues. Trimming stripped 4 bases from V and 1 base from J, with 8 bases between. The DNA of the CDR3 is TGTGCCATCAGTGGGGGGTCCAGCAATCAGCCCCAGCATTTT. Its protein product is CAISGGSSNQPQHF.

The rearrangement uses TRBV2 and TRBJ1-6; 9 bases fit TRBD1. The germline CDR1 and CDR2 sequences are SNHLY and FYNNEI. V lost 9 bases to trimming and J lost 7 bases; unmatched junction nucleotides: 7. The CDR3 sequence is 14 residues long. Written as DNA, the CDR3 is TGTGCCAGAGAAGTGGGACAGGGAAATTCACCCCTCCACTTT. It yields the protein CAREVGQGNSPLHF.

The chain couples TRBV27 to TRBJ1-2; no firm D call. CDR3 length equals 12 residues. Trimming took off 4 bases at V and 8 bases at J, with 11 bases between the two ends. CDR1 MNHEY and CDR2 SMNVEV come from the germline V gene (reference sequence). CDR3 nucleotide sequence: TGTGCCAGCAGTTACCGGGCAGGAGGCTACACCTTC. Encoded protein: CASSYRAGGYTF.

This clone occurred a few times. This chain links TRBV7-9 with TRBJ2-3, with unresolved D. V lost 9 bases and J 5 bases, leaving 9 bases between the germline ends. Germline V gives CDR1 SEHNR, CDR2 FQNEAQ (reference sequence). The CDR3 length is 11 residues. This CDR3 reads CASEHGDTQYF. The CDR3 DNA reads TGTGCCAGTGAGCATGGAGATACGCAGTATTTT.